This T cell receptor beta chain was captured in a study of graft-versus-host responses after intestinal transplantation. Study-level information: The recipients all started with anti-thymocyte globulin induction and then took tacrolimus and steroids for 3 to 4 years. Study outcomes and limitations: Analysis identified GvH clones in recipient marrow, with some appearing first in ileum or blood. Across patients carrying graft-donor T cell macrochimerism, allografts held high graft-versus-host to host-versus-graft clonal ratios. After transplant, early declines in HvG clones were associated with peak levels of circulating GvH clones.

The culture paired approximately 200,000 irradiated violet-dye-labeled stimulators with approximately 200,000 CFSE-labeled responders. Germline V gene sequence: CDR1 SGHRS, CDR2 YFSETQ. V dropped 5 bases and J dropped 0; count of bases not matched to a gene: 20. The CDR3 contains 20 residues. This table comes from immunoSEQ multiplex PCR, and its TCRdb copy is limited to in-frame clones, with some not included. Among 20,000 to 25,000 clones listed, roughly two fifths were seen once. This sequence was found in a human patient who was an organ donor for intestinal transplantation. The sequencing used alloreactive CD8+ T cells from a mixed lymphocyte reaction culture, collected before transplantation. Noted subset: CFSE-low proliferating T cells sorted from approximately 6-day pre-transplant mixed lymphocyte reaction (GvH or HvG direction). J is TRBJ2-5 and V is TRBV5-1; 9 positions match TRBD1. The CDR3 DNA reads TGCGCCAGCAGGGACAGGGGAAAACTAGGCGTTAGGGAGAACCAAGAGACCCAGTACTTC. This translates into CASRDRGKLGVRENQETQYF.